This entry features one T cell receptor beta chain sequence. Its matching antigen is unknown. These data are taken from a study of glioma-infiltrating T cells. Study-wide results and caveats: Gliomas, especially low-grade, showed above-expected tissue-blood divergence; non-neoplastic patients showed below. Tissue and blood shared very few CDR3 sequences.

Between the trimmed V and J ends, which lost 1 base and 0 bases, there was a span of 11 bases. From germline, CDR1 is SEHNR and CDR2 FQNEAQ (reference sequence). CDR3 length: 16 amino acids. The iRepertoire nested amplicon-rescue multiplex PCR amplified TCR alpha and beta CDR3s from RNA. For one-step reverse transcription and amplification, roughly 95-400 ng of tissue mRNA or PBMC total RNA was used. TCRdb reprocessed the multiplex PCR reads via MiXCR and lists one record per CDR3 protein. The sample contains about 89,000 distinct CDR3 sequences, around 23% of which appear only once. The chain joins TRBV7-9 to TRBJ2-3; a weak D match, TRBD2 (5 bases). The receptor was isolated from a human donor with low-grade glioma or glioblastoma, undergoing nonglioma brain surgery, or in good health (not recorded which). The sample taken for sequencing was glioma tissue, nonneoplastic brain tissue, or PBMCs (not recorded which). The CDR3 region has the DNA TGTGCCAGCAGCTTAGGGGCTAGCTTTAGCACAGATACGCAGTATTTT. Its protein is CASSLGASFSTDTQYF.